This T cell receptor beta chain was identified during a study of blood T cell repertoires in COVID-19 (TCRdb year 2020). A note on the overall study: Collaborator samples came from the United States, Italy and Spain and covered acute and convalescent phases of COVID-19. Where available, HLA class I and class II types were obtained from metadata supplied by the sample provider rather than from assay-based typing. The material from the prospective study consisted of cDNA or gDNA derived from T cells, B-cell-depleted T cells, or PBMCs. Deeply sampled blood TCRbeta repertoires from subjects exposed to, actively infected with, or recovered from COVID-19 were included in the dataset. Samples were obtained from the ongoing ImmuneRACE study (first 160 participants) and from over 1,000 subjects provided by 6 global collaborators. A de-identified subject ID, COVID-19 status, age in years and sex were almost always included in the sample metadata. A freely available public database, intended as a resource for researchers studying the immune response to SARS-CoV-2, is where the repertoires were released.

Study-level results and caveats: Clinical and demographic metadata were provided uncurated, with the amount varying by source and participant.

Whole blood was collected in K2EDTA tubes by collaborating institutions according to the institutions' own protocols. For TCRbeta analysis, collaborator samples were shipped as frozen whole blood, as isolated PBMCs, or as DNA extracted from either sample type. The count of this clone is one. This receptor's antigen is unknown. The input lacks base qualities; no much larger clone sits a single base away. TCRbeta CDR3 regions were amplified from genomic DNA by means of the immunoSEQ Assay, a bias-controlled multiplex PCR. On the study's bioinformatics: The number of nucleated cells in each sample was estimated by amplification of reference gene primers within the assay. Sequence reads were collapsed and filtered to measure the absolute abundance of every unique TCRbeta CDR3 rearrangement. For each sample, productive Simpson clonality was calculated by taking the square root of Simpson's diversity index across productive rearrangements. The table comes from immuneACCESS by way of TCRdb, which keeps in-frame sequences with V and J called. Part of the clones is missing from these tables; in studies checked, under half for an unresolved V gene and the rest for unknown reasons. V and J calls and clone size are as listed in that table; D and trimming were resolved from the DNA. The sample table records 150,000 to 190,000 clones; around nine tenths of these occur just once. The biggest ten clones account for about 2.5% of the sample.

The CDR3 runs 13 amino acids, cysteine and phenylalanine included. The only DNA kept is the CDR3, 39 bases in frame from the first base. For CDR1 and CDR2, the germline V gene lists SGHVS and FNYEAQ. V is shortened by 5 bases, J by 0 bases, and the region joining them spans 7 bases. This chain joins TRBV7-6 to TRBJ1-1; the D gene cannot be resolved reliably. The clonotype originates from a woman in her sixties or seventies with acute or convalescent COVID-19. Source material: peripheral blood. In nucleotides, the sequence is TGTGCCAGCAGCCGTACTATGAACACTGAAGCTTTCTTT. This is translated as CASSRTMNTEAFF.